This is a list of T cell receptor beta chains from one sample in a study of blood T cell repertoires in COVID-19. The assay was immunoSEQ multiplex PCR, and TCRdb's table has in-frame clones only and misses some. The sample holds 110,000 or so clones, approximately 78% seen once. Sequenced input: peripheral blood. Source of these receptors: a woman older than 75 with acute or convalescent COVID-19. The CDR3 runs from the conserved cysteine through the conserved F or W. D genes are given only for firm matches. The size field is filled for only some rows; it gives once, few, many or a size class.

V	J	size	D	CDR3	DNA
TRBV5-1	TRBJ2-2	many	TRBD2	CASSWISGRPGELFF	TGCGCCAGCAGCTGGATTAGCGGGAGACCCGGGGAGCTGTTTTTT
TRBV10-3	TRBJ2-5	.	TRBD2	CAIGSGTSGPSGETQYF	TGTGCCATCGGATCCGGGACTAGCGGGCCCTCGGGAGAGACCCAGTACTTC
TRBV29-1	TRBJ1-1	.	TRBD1	CSVGQRMNTEAFF	TGCAGCGTGGGACAGCGGATGAACACTGAAGCTTTCTTT
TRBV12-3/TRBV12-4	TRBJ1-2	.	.	CASSFAREGGYTF	TGTGCCAGCAGTTTCGCCAGGGAAGGAGGCTACACCTTC
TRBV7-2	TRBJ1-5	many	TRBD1	CASSEDRAQPQHF	TGTGCCAGCAGCGAGGACAGGGCCCAGCCCCAGCATTTT
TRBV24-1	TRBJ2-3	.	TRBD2	CATSDPWTSGRVTDTQYF	TGTGCCACCAGTGATCCCTGGACTAGCGGGAGGGTCACAGATACGCAGTATTTT
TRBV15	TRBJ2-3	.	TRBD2	CATSRDYTSGGLTDTQYF	TGTGCCACCAGCAGAGATTATACTAGCGGGGGGCTCACAGATACGCAGTATTTT
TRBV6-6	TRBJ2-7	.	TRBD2	CASSYSTGGRAYEQYF	TGTGCCAGCAGTTACTCGACTGGCGGGAGGGCCTACGAGCAGTACTTC
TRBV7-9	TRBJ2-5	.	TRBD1	CASSRRTGAIQETQYF	TGTGCCAGCAGCCGCCGGACAGGGGCTATTCAAGAGACCCAGTACTTC
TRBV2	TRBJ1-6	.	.	CASSAYNSPLHF	TGTGCCAGCAGCGCCTATAATTCACCCCTCCACTTT
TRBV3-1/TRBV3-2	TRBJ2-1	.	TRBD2	CASSQVGTSGRGEQFF	TGTGCCAGCAGCCAAGTCGGGACTAGCGGGAGAGGTGAGCAGTTCTTC
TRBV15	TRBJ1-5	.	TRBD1	CATSREVGQGNQPQHF	TGTGCCACCAGCAGAGAAGTCGGACAGGGTAATCAGCCCCAGCATTTT
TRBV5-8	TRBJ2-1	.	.	CASSLGQKTYNEQFF	TGTGCCAGCAGCTTGGGACAGAAGACCTACAATGAGCAGTTCTTC
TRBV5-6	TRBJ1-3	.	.	CASSLGRSRLSGNTIYF	TGTGCCAGCAGCTTGGGCCGGTCCCGTCTCTCTGGAAACACCATATATTTT
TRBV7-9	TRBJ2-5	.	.	CASARTEETQYF	TGTGCCTCCGCCCGGACAGAAGAGACCCAGTACTTC
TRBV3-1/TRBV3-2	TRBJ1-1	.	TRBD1	CASTEGTGRVGAFF	TGTGCCAGCACCGAAGGGACAGGGAGGGTCGGAGCTTTCTTT
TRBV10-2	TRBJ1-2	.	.	CASSEWRQLNYGYTF	TGCGCCAGCAGTGAGTGGCGACAACTTAACTATGGCTACACCTTC